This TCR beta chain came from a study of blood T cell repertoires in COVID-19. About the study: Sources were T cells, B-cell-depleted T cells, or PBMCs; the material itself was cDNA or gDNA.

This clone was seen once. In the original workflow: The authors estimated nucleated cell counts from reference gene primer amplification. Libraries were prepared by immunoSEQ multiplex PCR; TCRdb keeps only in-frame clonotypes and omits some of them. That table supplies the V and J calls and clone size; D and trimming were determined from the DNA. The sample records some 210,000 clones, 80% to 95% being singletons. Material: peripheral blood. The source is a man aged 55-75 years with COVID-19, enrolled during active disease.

In DNA form, the CDR3 reads TGTGCCAGCAGTTACGGGGCTAGTAGGAATGAGCAGTTCTTC. This encodes CASSYGASRNEQFF. V is TRBV6-2 or TRBV6-3 and J is TRBJ2-1; possibly TRBD1 for D (5 bases). The CDR3 sequence is 14 residues long. Germline CDR1 and CDR2: MNHEY and SVGEGT. Deletions cut 2 bases from V and 7 bases from J, with 12 bases between.